The T cell receptor beta chain described here comes from a study of breast tumors, draining lymph nodes, adjacent tissues. Note on this clonotype: Its antigen is as yet unknown. A much bigger clone sits one base away, suggesting this may be a read error.

Regarding the study as a whole: That most tumor T cells come from lymph nodes remained unproven. Compared with lymph nodes, tumors were less diverse; compared with nontumor tissue, more. Most tumor T cells seemingly derive from lymph node, then expand in tumor. Compared with basal-like, luminal-like tumors shared significantly more repertoire with nontumor tissue.

Trimming cost V 5 bases and J 1 base, with 18 bases left between them. This CDR3 is 17 amino acids long. Germline assignment: CDR1 LGHNT and CDR2 FRNRAP. TCRdb reanalysed the multiplex PCR reads using MiXCR and keeps one entry per CDR3 protein. In the table there are some 38,000 distinct CDR3 sequences, roughly 36% of which are singletons. The receptor comes from a female donor with breast cancer. Some clones in this sample may be carry-over from other donors' samples. Sequencing used breast tumor tissue. V and J are TRBV12-5 and TRBJ2-1; perhaps TRBD1 as D (5 bases). CDR3 sequence: CASGLKPTALSYNEQFF. CDR3 DNA sequence: TGTGCTAGTGGTCTCAAACCGACAGCCCTATCCTACAATGAGCAGTTCTTC.